Below are 32 T cell receptor beta chains sequenced from a single sample in a study of blood T cell repertoires in COVID-19. Assay used: immunoSEQ multiplex PCR; TCRdb lists only in-frame clones, some missing. Of more than 15,000 clones listed, approximately 88% are singletons. Sequencing used peripheral blood. The receptors were gathered from a human donor in a cohort sampled during active COVID-19.

The CDR3 nucleotides read TGTGCCAGCAGTCAGGGACTAGCGGGAGGCGCAGATACGCAGTATTTT. Its protein product is CASSQGLAGGADTQYF. The chain recombines TRBV28 with TRBJ2-3, with TRBD2 matching 15 bases. With V trimmed by 5 bases and J by 4 bases, 4 bases remained unmatched. This CDR3 has 16 residues. The V gene's germline CDR1 is MDHEN and CDR2 SYDVKM.

CDR3 loop: CASSYTQYQETQYF. The CDR3 nucleotides are TGTGCCAGCAGTTATACCCAGTACCAAGAGACCCAGTACTTC. The chain recombines TRBV6-5 with TRBJ2-5; D is ambiguous. Germline values: CDR1 MNHEY, CDR2 SVGAGI. The ends were cut back, 3 bases at V and 0 bases at J, with 8 bases in the middle. The CDR3 totals 14 residues.

J is TRBJ1-1 and V is TRBV12-5; D perhaps matches TRBD1 (5 bases). Between the trimmed V and J ends, which lost 7 bases and 4 bases, there was a span of 10 bases. The CDR3 length is 12 residues. Looked up from germline, CDR1 is LGHNT and CDR2 is FRNRAP. CDR3 sequence reads: CASAGDSTEAFF. CDR3 sequence (DNA): TGTGCTAGTGCCGGGGACTCCACTGAAGCTTTCTTT.

This chain uses TRBV18 with TRBJ2-5; a possible D gene is TRBD2 (5 bases). Trimming left V 3 bases short and J 5 bases short, with 13 bases between. The CDR3 runs 14 residues. Germline V gene sequence: CDR1 KGHSH, CDR2 LQKENI. CDR3 loop: CASSPWLGGETQYF. The CDR3 DNA reads TGTGCCAGCTCACCGTGGTTAGGAGGCGAGACCCAGTACTTC.

The chain combines TRBV18 with TRBJ1-5; D gene unclear. CDR1 and CDR2 from the germline V gene are KGHSH and LQKENI. Trimming shortened V by 4 bases and J by 6 bases, and 19 bases separated the two germline ends. The CDR3 sequence is 16 residues long. The CDR3 region is CASSQNSLINSQPQHF. The CDR3 DNA follows: TGTGCCAGCTCACAAAACTCTTTGATAAATAGTCAGCCCCAGCATTTT.

CDR3 bases: TGTGCCAGCAGTTACAACAGGGGCCTGAGCTCTGGGGCCAACGTCCTGACTTTC. It specifies CASSYNRGLSSGANVLTF. The V and J genes are TRBV27 and TRBJ2-6, with TRBD1 matching over 7 bases. V lost 4 bases and J lost 0; bases outside the gene matches: 9. Germline CDR1 and CDR2: MNHEY and SMNVEV (reference sequence). The CDR3 is made up of 18 amino acids.

This chain joins TRBV7-8 and TRBJ1-2; TRBD1 aligns across 9 bases. Losses at the gene ends were 7 bases for V and 8 bases for J; bases not matched to a gene: 11. The germline CDR1 and CDR2 sequences are SGHVS and FQNEAQ. This CDR3 is 14 amino acids long. In DNA form, the CDR3 reads TGTGCCAGCACCCTCCTACAGGGGGCGGGCGGCTACACCTTC. Residues: CASTLLQGAGGYTF.

The rearrangement joins TRBV11-3 to TRBJ1-1; the match to TRBD1 covers 8 bases. This CDR3 contains 16 residues. V trimming: 4 bases; J trimming: 4 bases; junction bases outside the gene matches: 11. Germline V gene data show CDR1 as SGHNT and CDR2 as YENEEA. DNA for the CDR3: TGTGCCAGCAGCTACCTGCCAGGACAGGGAGTCACTGAAGCTTTCTTT. As protein: CASSYLPGQGVTEAFF.

The chain recombines TRBV6-1 with TRBJ2-7, with D perhaps matching TRBD2 (5 bases). Germline V gene lookup returns CDR1 MNHNS and CDR2 SASEGT. Trimming took 3 bases from V and 5 from J, leaving 14 bases between them. The CDR3 contains 14 residues. The CDR3 sequence is CASSDGFGNNEQYF. CDR3 DNA: TGTGCCAGCAGTGATGGGTTCGGGAACAACGAGCAGTACTTC.

The rearrangement uses TRBV20-1 and TRBJ2-2; TRBD1 agrees at 9 bases. Per germline, CDR1 DFQATT and CDR2 SNEGSKA (reference sequence). V was pared by 3 bases and J by 7 bases, with 6 bases of the junction left unmatched. The CDR3 totals 14 residues. CDR3 region: CSASSGQGNGELFF. In nucleotides, the CDR3 is TGCAGTGCTAGTTCCGGACAGGGGAACGGGGAGCTGTTTTTT.

This rearrangement joins TRBV2 to TRBJ1-2; no reliable D call. Germline CDR1 SNHLY, CDR2 FYNNEI. V dropped 6 bases and J dropped 5 bases, with 10 bases sitting between them. The CDR3 is made up of 12 amino acids. The CDR3 reads CASRQVTYGYTF. The CDR3, as DNA: TGTGCCAGCAGGCAGGTCACTTATGGCTACACCTTC.

V is TRBV4-1 and J is TRBJ2-5; 7 nucleotides match TRBD2. Germline CDR1 reads MGHRA; CDR2 reads YSYEKL. This CDR3 has 13 amino acids. The ends lost 4 bases at V and 4 bases at J; junction bases unmatched: 3. The CDR3 sequence: CASSPAGVETQYF. The CDR3 nucleotides are TGCGCCAGCAGCCCTGCGGGAGTAGAGACCCAGTACTTC.

The genes are TRBV7-9 and TRBJ1-4, with a weak D call TRBD1 (6 bases). Trimming took 5 bases from V and 7 from J, leaving 17 bases between them. This CDR3 is 15 amino acids long. Germline-derived CDR1 and CDR2 are SEHNR and FQNEAQ (reference sequence). The CDR3 nucleotides read TGTGCCAGCAGCCCTCAGGGGAGCGGGGGTGAAAAACTGTTTTTT. Translated, it gives CASSPQGSGGEKLFF.

The chain combines TRBV10-3 with TRBJ1-2; D gene unclear. Germline CDR1 is ENHRY and CDR2 is SYGVKD. The V gene lost 1 base and the J gene lost 8 bases, with 14 bases spanning the gap. This CDR3 comprises 14 residues. CDR3 residues: CAISEYGLEGGYTF. The CDR3, as DNA: TGTGCCATCAGTGAGTACGGACTCGAAGGGGGCTACACCTTC.

The chain uses TRBV4-1 and TRBJ2-3, with 15 bases lining up with TRBD2. Germline assignment: CDR1 MGHRA and CDR2 YSYEKL. The junction had 3 bases not matched to a gene; V was cut back by 4 bases and J by 4 bases. The CDR3 extends over 16 amino acids. CDR3 protein: CASSLGLAGGADTQYF. DNA of the CDR3: TGCGCCAGCAGCCTAGGACTAGCGGGAGGGGCAGATACGCAGTATTTT.

V usage is TRBV6-2 or TRBV6-3 and J usage is TRBJ1-2, with D maybe TRBD1 (5 bases). V lost 3 bases and J lost 3, with 8 bases in between. The CDR3 consists of 13 residues. Germline CDR1 reads MNHEY; CDR2 reads SVGEGT. In nucleotides, the CDR3 is TGTGCCAGCAGTTATGGGGCTGACTATGGCTACACCTTC. Translated: CASSYGADYGYTF.

The genes are TRBV4-1 and TRBJ2-5; 7 bases align to TRBD2. The CDR3 consists of 14 residues. The trim removed 5 bases at V and 4 bases at J, leaving 7 bases unmatched. Germline CDR1 reads MGHRA; CDR2 reads YSYEKL. The CDR3 coding sequence is TGCGCCAGCAGCATCGGACTAGGCCGAGAGACCCAGTACTTC. This encodes CASSIGLGRETQYF.

J is TRBJ2-3 and V is TRBV6-4, with 10 bases matching TRBD2. Losses at the gene ends were 2 bases for V and 4 bases for J; bases not matched to a gene: 6. Germline V CDR1 and CDR2: MRHNA, SNTAGT. The CDR3 consists of 16 residues. As DNA, the CDR3 is TGTGCCAGCAGTGACCGAGCGGGAGGGCCCCCAGATACGCAGTATTTT. Translation gives CASSDRAGGPPDTQYF.

The chain links TRBV5-4 to TRBJ2-2, with TRBD2 matching over 10 bases. V trimming: 3 bases; J trimming: 4 bases; junction bases outside the gene matches: 6. The CDR3 is 16 residues long. Germline assignment: CDR1 SGHNT and CDR2 YYREEE (reference sequence). The CDR3, as DNA: TGTGCCAGCAGCTGGGGCAGCGGGAGGGCCACCGGGGAGCTGTTTTTT. This encodes CASSWGSGRATGELFF.

A single count supports this clone. The chain joins TRBV6-5 to TRBJ2-3; TRBD2 matches at 10 bases. Unmatched junction bases numbered 6, after V lost 7 bases and J lost 2 bases. Germline V gene data show CDR1 as MNHEY and CDR2 as SVGAGI. The CDR3 is 15 residues long. CDR3 loop: CASIRSGRFTDTQYF. The CDR3 nucleotides read TGTGCCAGCATCCGTAGCGGGAGGTTCACAGATACGCAGTATTTT.

The chain links TRBV29-1 to TRBJ2-1; maybe TRBD1 (5 bases). V dropped 3 bases and J dropped 10 bases, with 16 bases sitting between them. The CDR3 is 13 amino acids. Germline V gene sequence: CDR1 SQVTM, CDR2 ANQGSEA. The CDR3 reads CSVEGIGDWEQFF. In nucleotides, the CDR3 is TGCAGCGTTGAGGGGATAGGGGATTGGGAGCAGTTCTTC.

This chain links TRBV27 with TRBJ2-7; 11 bases map to TRBD2. V gave up 7 bases and J gave up 0 bases; unmatched junction bases: 5. The CDR3 extends over 15 amino acids. Germline values: CDR1 MNHEY, CDR2 SMNVEV (reference sequence). The CDR3 sequence is CASKQGLADSYEQYF. In DNA form, the CDR3 reads TGTGCCAGCAAACAGGGACTAGCGGACTCCTACGAGCAGTACTTC.

The chain has TRBV15 and TRBJ2-5; no definite D call. The CDR3 runs 12 residues. Per the germline V gene, CDR1 is LNHNV and CDR2 is YYDKDF (reference sequence). The V gene lost 1 base and the J gene lost 4 bases, with 4 bases spanning the gap. The CDR3 region has the DNA TGTGCCACCAGCAGAGGGCTAGAGACCCAGTACTTC. Translated, it gives CATSRGLETQYF.

The gene calls are TRBV11-3 and TRBJ1-6; the D is unclear. Trimming left V 0 bases short and J 10 bases short, with 7 bases between. Germline V gene lookup returns CDR1 SGHNT and CDR2 YENEEA. This CDR3 spans 13 amino acids. The CDR3, as DNA: TGTGCCAGCAGCTTAGACGGGGTCTCACCCCTCCACTTT. It is translated as CASSLDGVSPLHF.

The rearrangement links TRBV5-6 to TRBJ2-2, with 7 bases aligning to TRBD2. Trimming removed 4 bases from V and 4 bases from J; junction bases left unmatched: 10. The length of the CDR3 is 16 residues. Germline values: CDR1 SGHDT, CDR2 YYEEEE. The CDR3 sequence: CASSPPGGLGTGELFF. CDR3 nucleotide sequence: TGTGCCAGCAGCCCCCCCGGGGGGTTGGGCACCGGGGAGCTGTTTTTT.

The V and J genes are TRBV6-5 and TRBJ2-2, with D possibly TRBD2 on 6 matching bases. Germline V gene sequence: CDR1 MNHEY, CDR2 SVGAGI. This CDR3 has 15 amino acids. V lost 8 bases and J 4 bases, leaving 17 bases between the germline ends. The CDR3 protein is CASVVSSEGTGELFF. Here the CDR3 DNA reads TGTGCCAGCGTAGTTTCTAGCGAGGGCACCGGGGAGCTGTTTTTT.

The DNA of the CDR3 is TGTGCCAGCAGTTACTCGAACGCGGGAGGGCCTAGTGAGCAGTTCTTC. Its translation: CASSYSNAGGPSEQFF. The chain links TRBV6-5 to TRBJ2-1; 9 bases fit TRBD2. This CDR3 is 16 amino acids long. The V gene end was trimmed by 0 bases and the J gene end by 9 bases; junction bases not matched to a gene: 9. Germline lookup yields CDR1 MNHEY and CDR2 SVGAGI.

The chain combines TRBV10-3 with TRBJ2-7; TRBD2 aligns across 11 bases. The CDR3 contains 17 residues. Germline CDR1 and CDR2: ENHRY and SYGVKD. V was clipped by 0 bases and J by 2 bases; unmatched bases: 6. The CDR3 bases are TGTGCCATCAGTGAGTCTAGCGGGAGGGCCAAGGCCTACGAGCAGTACTTC. As protein: CAISESSGRAKAYEQYF.

V and J are TRBV5-1 and TRBJ1-5; D might be TRBD1 (6 bases). V was cut by 1 base and J by 6 bases, with 8 bases left in between. From germline, CDR1 is SGHRS and CDR2 YFSETQ. The length of the CDR3 is 13 residues. DNA for the CDR3: TGCGCCAGCAGCTTGACAGGGCCTCAGCCCCAGCATTTT. Protein sequence: CASSLTGPQPQHF. Complete variable domain (other parts from reference TRBV5-1 and TRBJ1-5): KAGVTQTPRYLIKTRGQQVTLSCSPISGHRSVSWYQQTPGQGLQFLFEYFSETQRNKGNFPGRFSGRQFSNSRSEMNVSTLELGDSALYLCASSLTGPQPQHFGDGTRLSIL.

The rearrangement links TRBV28 to TRBJ1-2; perhaps TRBD1 as D (5 bases). This CDR3 is built from 15 residues. Germline V gene sequence: CDR1 MDHEN, CDR2 SYDVKM. V was trimmed by 6 bases and J by 7 bases, leaving 21 bases between them. The CDR3 bases are TGTGCCAGCAGCCGCGCCTGGGTTATAACAGGTGGCTACACCTTC. Translating it yields CASSRAWVITGGYTF.

The V call is TRBV18, the J call TRBJ1-1; possible D gene TRBD1, 5 bases. Germline CDR1 is KGHSH and CDR2 is LQKENI. V shed 8 bases and J shed 2 bases, with 12 bases lying between them. The length of the CDR3 is 13 residues. The CDR3 bases are TGTGCCAGCCGCCAGGGAATCAACACTGAAGCTTTCTTT. Translation: CASRQGINTEAFF.

The chain carries TRBV10-3 and TRBJ2-3; TRBD2 might be the D (5 bases). Germline CDR1 and CDR2: ENHRY and SYGVKD. V was clipped by 4 bases and J by 4 bases, with 9 bases between them. This CDR3 spans 13 amino acids. The CDR3 spells CAISGPGSDTQYF. CDR3 bases: TGTGCCATCAGTGGGCCGGGGTCAGATACGCAGTATTTT.